This T cell receptor beta chain was sequenced in a study of T cell responses to AZD1222 COVID-19 vaccine. This CDR3 comprises 14 residues. V lost 1 base and J lost 2, with 9 bases in between. In germline, CDR1 is SGHTA, CDR2 FQGNSA. Study-wide results and limits: Dominant at 160-218 and 743-854, vaccine-associated CD4 TCRs also spanned spike.

Comments on this clone: Its cognate antigen is unknown.

The method was immunoSEQ multiplex PCR; TCRdb's version includes in-frame clones alone and lacks a portion of them. The repertoire includes over 100,000 clones, around 84% of them detected once, and approximately 12% sits in the top ten. The TCR originated in an adult in good health. The sample in question was peripheral blood, obtained on day 0 of AZD1222 vaccination. The chain uses TRBV7-2 and TRBJ2-7; D may be TRBD2 (6 bases). CDR3 sequence reads: CASSLGGNAYEQYF. The DNA for the CDR3 is TGTGCCAGCAGCTTAGGCGGGAACGCCTACGAGCAGTACTTC. Complete variable domain (other parts from reference TRBV7-2 and TRBJ2-7): GAGVSQSPSNKVTEKGKDVELRCDPISGHTALYWYRQSLGQGLEFLIYFQGNSAPDKSGLPSDRFSAERTGGSVSTLTIQRTQQEDSAVYLCASSLGGNAYEQYFGPGTRLTVT.